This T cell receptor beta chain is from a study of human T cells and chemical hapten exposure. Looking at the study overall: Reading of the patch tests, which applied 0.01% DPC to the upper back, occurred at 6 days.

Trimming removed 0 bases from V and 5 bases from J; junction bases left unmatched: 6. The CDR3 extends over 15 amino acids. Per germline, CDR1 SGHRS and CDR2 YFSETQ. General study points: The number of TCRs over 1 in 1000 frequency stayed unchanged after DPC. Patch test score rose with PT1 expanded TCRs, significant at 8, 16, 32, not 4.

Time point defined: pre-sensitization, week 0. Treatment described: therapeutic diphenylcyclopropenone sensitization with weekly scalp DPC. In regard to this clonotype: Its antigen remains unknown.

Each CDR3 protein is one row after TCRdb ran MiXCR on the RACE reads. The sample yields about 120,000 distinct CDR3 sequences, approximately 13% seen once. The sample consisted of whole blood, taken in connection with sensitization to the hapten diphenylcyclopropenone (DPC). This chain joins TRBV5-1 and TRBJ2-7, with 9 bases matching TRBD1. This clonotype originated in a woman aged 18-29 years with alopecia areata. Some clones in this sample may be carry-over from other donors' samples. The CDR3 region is CASSLAGTGSHEQYF. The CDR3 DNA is TGCGCCAGCAGCTTGGCCGGGACAGGGTCCCACGAGCAGTACTTC.